This T cell receptor (beta chain) was recorded in a study of blood T cell repertoires in COVID-19 (dated by TCRdb to about 2020). About the study as a whole: Samples from collaborators originated in the United States, Italy and Spain and spanned both the acute and convalescent phases of COVID-19. The prospective study material was composed of cDNA or gDNA derived from T cells, B-cell-depleted T cells, or PBMCs. Deeply sampled blood TCRbeta repertoires from subjects exposed to, actively infected with, or recovered from COVID-19 were included in the dataset. The repertoires were released in a freely available public database intended as a resource for research on the immune response to SARS-CoV-2. Samples came from the ongoing ImmuneRACE study (first 160 participants) plus 1,254 subjects from 6 global collaborators. Sample metadata almost always included a de-identified subject ID, COVID-19 status, age in years and sex. HLA class I and class II types, where available, came from metadata supplied by the sample provider rather than from assay-based typing.

The CDR3 covers 15 residues, taking in both the cysteine and the phenylalanine. Kept here is only the CDR3 DNA, which spans 45 bases and is read in frame from base 1. The germline V gene (reference sequence) yields SGHNT for CDR1 and YYREEE for CDR2. Trimming takes 0 bases from V and 1 base from J, and the germline ends sit 10 bases apart. Comments on this clone: It lacks a known antigen. Nothing much larger sits one base from this clone, and base qualities are not available.

TCRbeta CDR3 regions were amplified from genomic DNA by means of the immunoSEQ Assay, a bias-controlled multiplex PCR. In the authors' own workflow: Nucleated cell counts per sample were estimated from amplification of reference gene primers within the assay. Sequence reads were collapsed and filtered to measure the absolute abundance of every unique TCRbeta CDR3 rearrangement. Productive Simpson clonality was computed per sample as the square root of Simpson's diversity index over productive rearrangements. The immuneACCESS repertoire file appears here via TCRdb, limited to in-frame rearrangements. These files lack a portion of the clones; in checked studies, under half of the deficit traces to unresolved V genes, and the cause of the others is not known. V, J and clone size reflect that table, while D and trimming were determined from the DNA. This sample lists approximately 440,000 clones; approximately 90% were detected once. The ten most abundant clones make up 0.7% of the sample.

Points the paper makes about the study in general: How much clinical and demographic metadata was included differed by source and by participant, and the metadata was provided uncurated.

Enrolling through a virtual design, the prospective study's participants ranged in age from roughly 18 to 95 years and lived across around 25 United States geographic areas. Cohort assignment in the prospective study relied on participant-reported clinical history from a screening survey and a study questionnaire. For ImmuneRACE Cohort 3, a participant was defined as recovered based on two consecutive negative NP/OP PCR tests, clearance by a healthcare professional, or resolution of symptoms. In the prospective study, mobile phlebotomists collected whole blood, serum and a nasopharyngeal or oropharyngeal swab from each participant. Over a roughly 2-month period, participants in the prospective study had the option of providing additional blood draws and questionnaires. Blood samples from the prospective study were shipped frozen or at room temperature prior to DNA extraction.

The chain links TRBV5-4 with TRBJ1-2; no D gene is confidently identified. Specimen: PBMCs or T cells enriched from blood (not recorded which). This clonotype originated in a woman aged 18 to 35 who had recovered from COVID-19. The CDR3 amino acid sequence is: CASSLGASYNYGYTF. The nucleotide sequence is given as TGTGCCAGCAGCTTGGGGGCTTCGTATAACTATGGCTACACCTTC.